Below, 26 T cell receptor beta chains from the same sample are listed, as sequenced in a study of control samples from healthy donors and cancer patients. Repertoires were generated with immunoSEQ multiplex PCR, while TCRdb's copy carries only in-frame clones and drops some. The table lists under 150,000 clones, approximately 90% of them singletons. Sequencing was done on a sample of blood. The source of these receptors is a woman aged 70 to 79 in good health.

V usage is TRBV5-4 and J usage is TRBJ1-1, with a weak D call TRBD1 (5 bases). CDR3 size: 13 residues. With 4 bases removed from V and 1 base from J, the gap between germline ends came to 8 bases. Per the germline V gene, CDR1 is SGHNT and CDR2 is YYREEE (reference sequence). The CDR3 nucleotides read TGTGCCAGCAGCCGTACAGGGAACACTGAAGCTTTCTTT. Translation gives CASSRTGNTEAFF.

This clone was found a few times. The chain is built from TRBV18 and TRBJ1-1; D remains ambiguous. The CDR3 covers 14 residues. The germline V gene encodes CDR1 KGHSH and CDR2 LQKENI. Trimming removed 2 bases from V and 4 bases from J, with 11 bases in between. The CDR3 nucleotides read TGTGCCAGCTCACCAGGCAGAGAGATCACTGAAGCTTTCTTT. It translates to CASSPGREITEAFF.

V is TRBV5-1 and J is TRBJ2-3; weak D call: TRBD2 (5 bases). The CDR3 is made up of 16 amino acids. V was shortened by 5 bases and J by 0 bases, with 16 bases between the two germline ends. From germline, CDR1 is SGHRS and CDR2 YFSETQ. CDR3 sequence reads: CASSSRVGSSTDTQYF. CDR3 coding DNA: TGCGCCAGCAGTTCGAGGGTCGGGTCTAGCACAGATACGCAGTATTTT.

The J gene is TRBJ2-1, the V gene TRBV11-3, with 10 bases that match TRBD2. CDR3 length: 16 amino acids. Germline V lookup: CDR1 SGHNT, CDR2 YENEEA. Trimming at V came to 5 bases and at J to 3 bases, leaving 7 bases not matched to a gene. The CDR3, as DNA: TGTGCCAGCAGCCGACGAGCGGGGGGGGACTACAATGAGCAGTTCTTC. This codes for CASSRRAGGDYNEQFF.

This chain connects TRBV11-2 to TRBJ2-1, with D perhaps TRBD1 or TRBD2 (5 bases each). Trimming left V 6 bases short and J 10 bases short, with 10 bases between. The CDR3 is made up of 11 amino acids. From germline, CDR1 is SGHAT and CDR2 FQNNGV. CDR3 sequence: CASRDGTEQFF. The CDR3 DNA reads as TGTGCCAGCAGGGACGGGACGGAGCAGTTCTTC.

This clone was seen only a few times. The V and J genes are TRBV6-2 or TRBV6-3 and TRBJ2-3; 7 nucleotides match TRBD1. CDR1 and CDR2 (germline): MNHEY, SVGEGT. The V and J ends lost 4 bases and 2 bases, in that order; junction bases with no gene match: 6. The CDR3 sequence is 15 residues long. CDR3 bases: TGTGCCAGCAGTTCCCTCAGGGGGTTCACAGATACGCAGTATTTT. This encodes CASSSLRGFTDTQYF.

The V and J genes are TRBV5-4 and TRBJ2-3; D perhaps matches TRBD1 (8 bases). Trimming removed 4 bases from V and 5 bases from J, with 20 bases in between. Germline V gene lookup returns CDR1 SGHNT and CDR2 YYREEE (reference sequence). The CDR3 is 16 amino acids. As DNA, the CDR3 is TGTGCCAGCAGCACCCAACAGGGGGAGCGGGGAGATACGCAGTATTTT. The encoded protein is CASSTQQGERGDTQYF. Based on the CDR3 plus reference TRBV5-4 and TRBJ2-3, the full variable domain is ETGVTQSPTHLIKTRGQQVTLRCSSQSGHNTVSWYQQALGQGPQFIFQYYREEENGRGNFPPRFSGLQFPNYSSELNVNALELDDSALYLCASSTQQGERGDTQYFGPGTRLTVL.

V usage is TRBV7-2 and J usage is TRBJ1-2, with D possibly matching TRBD1 (5 bases). The CDR3 is 17 residues long. Trimming took 5 bases from V and 7 from J, leaving 26 bases between them. Germline V gene lookup returns CDR1 SGHTA and CDR2 FQGNSA. The CDR3 DNA follows: TGTGCCAGCAGCCCACCCCTCCGGGCGGGGGTACTTCGTGGCTACACCTTC. Protein product: CASSPPLRAGVLRGYTF.

This rearrangement joins TRBV7-6 to TRBJ2-3, with 9 bases lining up with TRBD2. Germline loops: CDR1 SGHVS, CDR2 FNYEAQ. The CDR3 loop spans 15 amino acids. V was pared by 8 bases and J by 0 bases, with 6 bases of the junction left unmatched. CDR3 loop: CASQRGDSSTDTQYF. CDR3 nucleotide sequence: TGTGCCAGCCAGCGGGGGGATTCTAGCACAGATACGCAGTATTTT.

This sequence joins TRBV9 and TRBJ2-3; D not resolved. Germline loops: CDR1 SGDLS, CDR2 YYNGEE. CDR3 length: 12 residues. Trimming removed 3 bases from V and 5 bases from J, with 7 bases in between. The CDR3 nucleotides read TGTGCCAGCAGCGGGGCGGTAGATACGCAGTATTTT. This encodes CASSGAVDTQYF.

With regard to this clone: The junction and the germline gene differ at one end; a read error may be behind it. The rearrangement joins TRBV6-6 to TRBJ2-7; no firm D call. The CDR3 covers 12 residues. Germline values: CDR1 MNHNY, CDR2 SVGAGI (reference sequence). CDR3 bases: TGTGCCAGCAGTTCCACCCCGGCCCCTGTTCGATTC. Its protein product is CASSSTPAPVRF.

A single count supports this clone. The V call is TRBV7-2, the J call TRBJ2-5, with a possible D match to TRBD1 (5 bases). Trimming took 1 base from V and 0 from J, leaving 6 bases between them. Per the germline V gene, CDR1 is SGHTA and CDR2 is FQGNSA. This CDR3 is 14 amino acids long. CDR3 region: CASSLDRYQETQYF. The CDR3 DNA reads as TGTGCCAGCAGCTTAGACAGGTACCAAGAGACCCAGTACTTC.

The V call is TRBV27, the J call TRBJ1-6, with D possibly matching TRBD1 (5 bases). Germline CDR1 and CDR2: MNHEY and SMNVEV (reference sequence). V lost 4 bases and J 7 bases, leaving 14 bases between the germline ends. The CDR3 extends over 15 amino acids. CDR3 bases: TGTGCCAGCAGTTGGGGGGGGGTAAAGAATTCACCCCTCCACTTT. The encoded protein is CASSWGGVKNSPLHF.

The J gene is TRBJ2-1, the V gene TRBV25-1; possibly TRBD2 for D (6 bases). Germline assignment: CDR1 MGHDK and CDR2 SYGVNS. This CDR3 contains 15 residues. The V gene lost 3 bases and the J gene lost 7 bases, with 16 bases spanning the gap. The DNA of the CDR3 is TGTGCCAGCAGTGAGTCCGGAGGGTTCAGGAATGAGCAGTTCTTC. It specifies CASSESGGFRNEQFF.

This chain joins TRBV6-5 and TRBJ2-1; 8 bases fit TRBD2. The length of the CDR3 is 15 residues. Trimming removed 11 bases from V and 12 bases from J; junction bases left unmatched: 21. In germline, CDR1 is MNHEY, CDR2 SVGAGI. The CDR3 DNA sequence: TGTGCCGGATCCGCAGGGGCAGCGGGGGCCCACGGGCAGTTCTTC. Translation: CAGSAGAAGAHGQFF.

Here the CDR3 reads CAISEPLGRAPTGELFF. The CDR3 bases are TGTGCCATCAGTGAGCCTTTGGGCAGGGCCCCCACCGGGGAGCTGTTTTTT. The rearrangement uses TRBV10-3 and TRBJ2-2, with D perhaps TRBD1 (5 bases). CDR1 and CDR2 (germline): ENHRY, SYGVKD. V lost 2 bases, J lost 4 bases, and 17 bases lay in between. This CDR3 region has 17 residues.

This chain links TRBV3-1 (or the pseudogene TRBV3-2) with TRBJ1-5; 9 bases line up with TRBD1. The germline V gene has CDR1 LGHDT and CDR2 YNNKEL (reference sequence). The length of the CDR3 is 16 residues. Trimming removed 4 bases from V and 7 bases from J; junction bases left unmatched: 11. The CDR3 coding sequence is TGTGCCAGCAGCCGATCTCAACAGGGGGCTCGGCAGCCCCAGCATTTT. This codes for CASSRSQQGARQPQHF.

The chain has TRBV27 and TRBJ2-7, with 9 bases identical to TRBD1. The V gene end was trimmed by 5 bases and the J gene end by 4 bases; junction bases not matched to a gene: 6. This CDR3 has 14 residues. The V gene's germline CDR1 is MNHEY and CDR2 SMNVEV (reference sequence). CDR3 sequence reads: CASSQDRGIYEQYF. For the CDR3, the DNA is TGTGCCAGCAGTCAGGACAGGGGAATATACGAGCAGTACTTC.

V gene TRBV9 combines with J gene TRBJ2-6; D not resolved. Trimming removed 0 bases at V and 0 bases at J, with 4 bases between. The CDR3 sequence is 15 residues long. Germline V lookup: CDR1 SGDLS, CDR2 YYNGEE. CDR3 amino acids: CASSVVTSGANVLTF. The DNA of the CDR3 is TGTGCCAGCAGCGTAGTAACCTCTGGGGCCAACGTCCTGACTTTC.

The CDR3 region has the DNA TGTGCCAGCAGCTTGTTCGGGGGGGAAGAGACCCAGTACTTC. It yields the protein CASSLFGGEETQYF. The chain combines TRBV5-4 with TRBJ2-5; 8 bases are shared with TRBD2. Germline-derived CDR1 and CDR2 are SGHNT and YYREEE (reference sequence). The CDR3 has 14 amino acids. With V trimmed by 1 base and J by 3 bases, 2 bases remained unmatched.

The gene calls are TRBV2 and TRBJ2-1, with 8 nucleotides matching TRBD1. V dropped 10 bases and J dropped 10; count of bases not matched to a gene: 12. This CDR3 comprises 13 residues. The V gene's germline CDR1 is SNHLY and CDR2 FYNNEI. CDR3 nucleotide sequence: TGTGCCATCCGAGGACAGGGCCCGCAGGAGCAGTTCTTC. It translates to CAIRGQGPQEQFF.

The chain recombines TRBV7-2 with TRBJ1-5; no clear D gene. The CDR3 runs to 15 residues. Germline CDR1 and CDR2: SGHTA and FQGNSA. Between the trimmed V and J ends, which lost 0 bases and 0 bases, there was a span of 6 bases. The CDR3 nucleotides are TGTGCCAGCAGCTTAGCGGTAGGTAGCAATCAGCCCCAGCATTTT. This encodes CASSLAVGSNQPQHF.

The rearrangement links TRBV10-3 to TRBJ2-6; no reliable D call. The V end lost 0 bases, the J end lost 2 bases, and 5 bases lay between the germline ends. CDR3 length: 15 residues. CDR1 is ENHRY and CDR2 is SYGVKD in the germline V gene. The CDR3 DNA reads as TGTGCCATCAGTGAGTCGGTAGCTGGGGCCAACGTCCTGACTTTC. This translates into CAISESVAGANVLTF.

The chain combines TRBV25-1 with TRBJ1-1; 8 nucleotides agree with TRBD1. This CDR3 spans 15 amino acids. Germline values: CDR1 MGHDK, CDR2 SYGVNS. Trimming at V came to 3 bases and at J to 1 base, leaving 4 bases not matched to a gene. The CDR3 spells CASSDPGQGNTEAFF. Here the CDR3 DNA reads TGTGCCAGCAGTGATCCAGGACAGGGGAACACTGAAGCTTTCTTT.

J is TRBJ1-4 and V is TRBV20-1, with D possibly matching TRBD1 (6 bases). Germline CDR1 is DFQATT and CDR2 is SNEGSKA (reference sequence). The ends were cut back, 3 bases at V and 8 bases at J, with 13 bases in the middle. The CDR3 consists of 13 residues. For the CDR3, the DNA is TGCAGTGCTAGTTACAGGGAGGGGGAAAAACTGTTTTTT. It is translated as CSASYREGEKLFF.

The genes are TRBV2 and TRBJ2-2; D is unresolved. The V and J ends lost 2 bases and 1 base respectively, with 2 bases between them. Germline V gene sequence: CDR1 SNHLY, CDR2 FYNNEI. The CDR3 totals 13 residues. The CDR3 DNA is TGTGCCAGCAGTGAACAGAACACCGGGGAGCTGTTTTTT. This codes for CASSEQNTGELFF.